The 28 T cell receptor beta chains given below trace back to one sample, sequenced in a study of blood T cell repertoires in COVID-19 (TCRdb year 2020). Libraries were built with the immunoSEQ multiplex PCR assay. Not all clones reach the TCRdb copy of this immuneACCESS table, which keeps in-frame sequences only. Checked studies attribute under half of the gap to unresolved V genes and leave the rest unexplained. The sample yields hundreds of thousands of clones; around 90% were counted once. 3% of the sample belongs to the ten largest clones. Sequences were obtained from peripheral blood. The receptor set was obtained from a man aged 18 to 30 with active or convalescent COVID-19.

The rearrangement uses TRBV7-3 and TRBJ2-7; tentative D call: TRBD2 (5 bases). V lost 3 bases and J 5 bases, leaving 11 bases between the germline ends. The CDR3 spans 13 residues. CDR1 SGHTA and CDR2 FQGTGA come from the germline V gene. CDR3: CASSFSVLDEQYF. The CDR3 nucleotides read TGTGCCAGCAGCTTTAGCGTCCTGGACGAGCAGTACTTC.

This clone was observed a handful of times. V usage is TRBV6-5 and J usage is TRBJ1-1, with D hard to call. The germline V gene has CDR1 MNHEY and CDR2 SVGAGI. Trimming stripped 2 bases from V and 7 bases from J, with 20 bases between. This CDR3 contains 16 residues. The CDR3 coding sequence is TGTGCCAGCAGTTACCCGATAGATAGGCCAGCGTATGAAGCTTTCTTT. Translating gives CASSYPIDRPAYEAFF.

The rearrangement uses TRBV27 and TRBJ1-1, with a weak D call TRBD1 (6 bases). The CDR3 runs to 16 residues. The germline CDR1 and CDR2 sequences are MNHEY and SMNVEV (reference sequence). Between the trimmed V and J ends, which lost 4 bases and 0 bases, there was a span of 15 bases. The CDR3 loop is CASSSLQGLLNTEAFF. CDR3 in DNA: TGTGCCAGCAGTTCATTACAGGGTTTGCTGAACACTGAAGCTTTCTTT.

The chain joins TRBV19 to TRBJ1-1; 8 bases line up with TRBD1. Losses at the gene ends were 5 bases for V and 3 bases for J; bases not matched to a gene: 8. The CDR3 is 15 amino acids. Germline CDR1 LNHDA, CDR2 SQIVND (reference sequence). CDR3 bases: TGTGCCAGTAGTGAATGGGTGGACAGGGACACTGAAGCTTTCTTT. Encoded protein: CASSEWVDRDTEAFF.

This clone has only one observation. The rearrangement links TRBV5-6 to TRBJ2-5, with 8 bases lining up with TRBD2. CDR1 is SGHDT, CDR2 YYEEEE, per germline. Trimming removed 7 bases from V and 5 bases from J; junction bases left unmatched: 13. The CDR3 length is 15 residues. DNA for the CDR3: TGTGCCAGCTCGCCTTTAGGCGGGGGGAGGGAGACCCAGTACTTC. Protein sequence: CASSPLGGGRETQYF. The entire variable domain, with the rest obtained from reference TRBV5-6 and TRBJ2-5, is as follows: DAGVTQSPTHLIKTRGQQVTLRCSPKSGHDTVSWYQQALGQGPQFIFQYYEEEERQRGNFPDRFSGHQFPNYSSELNVNALLLGDSALYLCASSPLGGGRETQYFGPGTRLLVL.

This rearrangement joins TRBV6-1 to TRBJ2-2; 8 bases align to TRBD1. The germline V gene encodes CDR1 MNHNS and CDR2 SASEGT. This CDR3 comprises 15 residues. With V trimmed by 6 bases and J by 4 bases, 7 bases remained unmatched. This chain's CDR3 is CASSLGQGLTGELFF. The CDR3 DNA is TGTGCCAGCAGCCTCGGACAGGGACTCACCGGGGAGCTGTTTTTT.

This chain uses TRBV28 with TRBJ2-7; 8 bases fit TRBD1. The CDR3 has 15 residues. CDR1 and CDR2 from the germline V gene are MDHEN and SYDVKM. Trimming cost V 5 bases and J 1 base; bases outside gene matches: 7. The CDR3 DNA reads TGTGCCAGCAGTCTATTTGGACAGGGATCCTACGAGCAGTACTTC. Its protein is CASSLFGQGSYEQYF.

The chain links TRBV6-1 to TRBJ1-6, with no clear D. CDR3 size: 15 residues. Trimming stripped 2 bases from V and 7 bases from J, with 12 bases between. Germline V gives CDR1 MNHNS, CDR2 SASEGT. The CDR3 coding sequence is TGTGCCAGCAGTGAATTGGTACAGCTGAATTCACCCCTCCACTTT. This sequence encodes CASSELVQLNSPLHF.

V and J are TRBV13 and TRBJ2-5; possibly TRBD1 for D (6 bases). Germline loops: CDR1 PRHDT, CDR2 FYEKMQ (reference sequence). The length of the CDR3 is 14 residues. Trimming removed 5 bases at V and 1 base at J, with 11 bases between. The CDR3 reads CASSQQGLQETQYF. The CDR3 DNA is TGTGCCAGCAGCCAACAGGGCCTCCAAGAGACCCAGTACTTC.

CDR3 sequence: CASRGTGTSFSDTQYF. In DNA, the CDR3 is TGTGCCAGCAGGGGGACCGGGACTAGTTTTTCAGATACGCAGTATTTT. This chain links TRBV2 with TRBJ2-3; 8 nucleotides line up with TRBD2. CDR1 is SNHLY and CDR2 is FYNNEI in the germline V gene. V lost 6 bases to trimming and J lost 4 bases; unmatched junction nucleotides: 12. This CDR3 comprises 16 residues.

This chain links TRBV5-1 with TRBJ1-4; D perhaps matches TRBD1 (5 bases). CDR3 length equals 14 residues. V was shortened by 4 bases and J by 0 bases, with 7 bases between the two germline ends. Germline CDR1 and CDR2: SGHRS and YFSETQ. CDR3 DNA sequence: TGCGCCAGCAGCCGGACATCAACTAATGAAAAACTGTTTTTT. This sequence encodes CASSRTSTNEKLFF.

The chain recombines TRBV7-8 with TRBJ2-2, with D tentatively TRBD2 (5 bases). The CDR3 consists of 16 residues. V lost 5 bases, J lost 0 bases, and 13 bases lay in between. Per germline, CDR1 SGHVS and CDR2 FQNEAQ. The CDR3 nucleotides are TGTGCCAGCAGCCGTGCCGGGAAACCGAACACCGGGGAGCTGTTTTTT. Translating gives CASSRAGKPNTGELFF.

The CDR3 spells CASRGTGGSPLHF. DNA of the CDR3: TGTGCCAGCAGGGGGACAGGGGGATCACCCCTCCACTTT. The rearrangement joins TRBV6-5 to TRBJ1-6, with TRBD1 matching over 11 bases. Looked up from germline, CDR1 is MNHEY and CDR2 is SVGAGI. The CDR3 is 13 amino acids. V lost 6 bases, J lost 10 bases, and 2 bases stayed unmatched.

This clone appeared once. This chain links TRBV14 with TRBJ2-7; D is undetermined. Germline V lookup: CDR1 SGHDN, CDR2 FVKESK. The CDR3 is made up of 15 amino acids. The V end lost 1 base, the J end lost 1 base, and 11 bases lay between the germline ends. Written as DNA, the CDR3 is TGTGCCAGCAGCCAAGGACACACGGTTTCCTACGAGCAGTACTTC. It encodes CASSQGHTVSYEQYF.

V usage is TRBV7-3 and J usage is TRBJ1-2, with TRBD1 matching 8 bases. The CDR3 is 13 amino acids. Unmatched junction bases numbered 5, after V lost 10 bases and J lost 1 base. CDR1 SGHTA and CDR2 FQGTGA come from the germline V gene. In DNA form, the CDR3 reads TGTGCCACGGACAGGGCCAATAACTATGGCTACACCTTC. This gives the protein CATDRANNYGYTF.

The chain carries TRBV11-2 and TRBJ1-3; possible D gene TRBD1, 6 bases. Trimming removed 1 base from V and 0 bases from J, with 10 bases in between. CDR1 is SGHAT, CDR2 FQNNGV, per germline. The CDR3 consists of 16 residues. The CDR3 region has the DNA TGTGCCAGCAGCTTAGGGGCAGGGGCCTCTGGAAACACCATATATTTT. It encodes CASSLGAGASGNTIYF.

In this sample, this clone turned up many times. V gene TRBV14 combines with J gene TRBJ2-5; 10 bases are shared with TRBD1. V shed 4 bases, J shed 4 bases, and the junction held 6 bases outside the gene matches. The CDR3 runs to 15 residues. The germline V gene has CDR1 SGHDN and CDR2 FVKESK. In DNA form, the CDR3 reads TGTGCCAGCAGCCTAGGGACAGGGGTAAGAGAGACCCAGTACTTC. Its translation: CASSLGTGVRETQYF.

This clone came up a few times. The gene calls are TRBV7-9 and TRBJ1-1; D gene uncertain. The V gene's germline CDR1 is SEHNR and CDR2 FQNEAQ (reference sequence). CDR3 length: 14 residues. Trimming removed 4 bases at V and 4 bases at J, with 13 bases between. The CDR3 DNA reads TGTGCCAGCAGCTCCTCGAACGCACTCACTGAAGCTTTCTTT. As protein: CASSSSNALTEAFF. The whole variable domain, remainder taken from reference TRBV7-9 and TRBJ1-1, is DTGVSQNPRHKITKRGQNVTFRCDPISEHNRLYWYRQTLGQGPEFLTYFQNEAQLEKSRLLSDRFSAERPKGSFSTLEIQRTEQGDSAMYLCASSSSNALTEAFFGQGTRLTVV.

The V gene is TRBV10-3, the J gene TRBJ1-3, with TRBD1 matching 9 bases. CDR1 and CDR2 (germline): ENHRY, SYGVKD. Trimming took 6 bases from V and 3 from J; bases not matched to a gene: 6. The CDR3 loop spans 15 amino acids. CDR3 DNA sequence: TGTGCCATCAGCCAACAGGGGGCGGTTGGAAACACCATATATTTT. Its translation is CAISQQGAVGNTIYF.

V gene TRBV6-5 combines with J gene TRBJ2-7; a possible D gene is TRBD1 (6 bases). Trimming took 7 bases from V and 2 from J, leaving 12 bases between them. Per germline, CDR1 MNHEY and CDR2 SVGAGI. This CDR3 contains 13 residues. The CDR3 region has the DNA TGTGCCAGCAAGAAGACAGGACCCTACGAGCAGTACTTC. Translating it yields CASKKTGPYEQYF.

This clone was observed once. V is TRBV15 and J is TRBJ2-1; D perhaps matches TRBD2 (5 bases). Germline loops: CDR1 LNHNV, CDR2 YYDKDF (reference sequence). The CDR3 loop spans 14 amino acids. With 1 base removed from V and 6 bases from J, the gap between germline ends came to 10 bases. CDR3 bases: TGTGCCACCAGCAGAGCCGCGGGTCCCAATGAGCAGTTCTTC. This sequence encodes CATSRAAGPNEQFF.

V and J are TRBV6-6 and TRBJ2-1; D is possibly TRBD1 (7 bases). Germline assignment: CDR1 MNHNY and CDR2 SVGAGI (reference sequence). CDR3 length: 12 amino acids. V lost 8 bases and J lost 7, with 12 bases in between. This chain's CDR3 is CASYPGGNEQFF. Written as DNA, the CDR3 is TGTGCCAGCTACCCAGGGGGGAATGAGCAGTTCTTC.

The chain carries TRBV18 and TRBJ1-1; 7 bases are shared with TRBD1. Germline CDR1 KGHSH, CDR2 LQKENI. V lost 3 bases and J lost 3; bases outside the gene matches: 10. CDR3 size: 16 residues. The CDR3, as DNA: TGTGCCAGCTCACCCCCCCTAGGACAGGCAGACACTGAAGCTTTCTTT. This sequence encodes CASSPPLGQADTEAFF.

The chain couples TRBV10-2 to TRBJ2-5; 10 bases fit TRBD2. Germline V gene lookup returns CDR1 WSHSY and CDR2 SAAADI. V shed 6 bases, J shed 1 base, and the junction held 5 bases outside the gene matches. The length of the CDR3 is 15 residues. The DNA for the CDR3 is TGCGCCAGCAGCATAGCGGGGGGCTTCCAAGAGACCCAGTACTTC. Translated: CASSIAGGFQETQYF.

The chain links TRBV11-2 to TRBJ1-1; 10 bases are a match to TRBD1. The germline V gene has CDR1 SGHAT and CDR2 FQNNGV. This CDR3 spans 12 amino acids. The ends lost 4 bases at V and 8 bases at J; junction bases unmatched: 1. CDR3 bases: TGTGCCAGCAGCTGGGGACAGGGGGAAGCTTTCTTT. It yields the protein CASSWGQGEAFF.

The chain combines TRBV5-1 with TRBJ2-2, with D tentatively TRBD2 (6 bases). V gave up 4 bases and J gave up 6 bases, with 10 bases separating them. Germline V gene data show CDR1 as SGHRS and CDR2 as YFSETQ. CDR3 length equals 13 residues. In nucleotides, the CDR3 is TGCGCCAGCAGCAGGGAGGTACCCGGGGAGCTGTTTTTT. It is translated as CASSREVPGELFF. The whole variable domain, remainder taken from reference TRBV5-1 and TRBJ2-2, is KAGVTQTPRYLIKTRGQQVTLSCSPISGHRSVSWYQQTPGQGLQFLFEYFSETQRNKGNFPGRFSGRQFSNSRSEMNVSTLELGDSALYLCASSREVPGELFFGEGSRLTVL.

In this sample, this clone turned up a few times. V usage is TRBV7-9 and J usage is TRBJ2-7; no reliable D call. There are 13 residues in the CDR3. Germline CDR1 and CDR2: SEHNR and FQNEAQ (reference sequence). Trimming took 5 bases from V and 1 from J, leaving 9 bases between them. In DNA form, the CDR3 reads TGTGCCAGCAGCCCCGGTGTTTCCTACGAGCAGTACTTC. It specifies CASSPGVSYEQYF.

V and J are TRBV18 and TRBJ2-5; 9 nucleotides match TRBD1. CDR1 and CDR2 from the germline V gene are KGHSH and LQKENI. With V trimmed by 3 bases and J by 5 bases, 1 base remained unmatched. The CDR3 loop spans 13 amino acids. The CDR3 is CASSPTGGETQYF. The CDR3 bases are TGTGCCAGCTCACCGACAGGGGGTGAGACCCAGTACTTC.